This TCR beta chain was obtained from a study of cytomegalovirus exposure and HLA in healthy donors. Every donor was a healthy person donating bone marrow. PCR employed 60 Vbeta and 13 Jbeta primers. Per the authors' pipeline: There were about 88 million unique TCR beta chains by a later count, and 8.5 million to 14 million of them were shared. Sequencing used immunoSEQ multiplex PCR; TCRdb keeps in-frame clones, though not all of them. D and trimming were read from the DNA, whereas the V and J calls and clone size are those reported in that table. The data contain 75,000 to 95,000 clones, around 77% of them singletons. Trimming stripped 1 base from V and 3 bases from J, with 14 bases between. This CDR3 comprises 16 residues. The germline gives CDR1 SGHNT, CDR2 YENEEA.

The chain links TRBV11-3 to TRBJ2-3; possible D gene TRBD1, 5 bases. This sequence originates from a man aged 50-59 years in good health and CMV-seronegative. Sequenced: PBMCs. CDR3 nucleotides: TGTGCCAGCAGCTTAGGTATAGGGGTCGAAACAGATACGCAGTATTTT. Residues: CASSLGIGVETDTQYF.